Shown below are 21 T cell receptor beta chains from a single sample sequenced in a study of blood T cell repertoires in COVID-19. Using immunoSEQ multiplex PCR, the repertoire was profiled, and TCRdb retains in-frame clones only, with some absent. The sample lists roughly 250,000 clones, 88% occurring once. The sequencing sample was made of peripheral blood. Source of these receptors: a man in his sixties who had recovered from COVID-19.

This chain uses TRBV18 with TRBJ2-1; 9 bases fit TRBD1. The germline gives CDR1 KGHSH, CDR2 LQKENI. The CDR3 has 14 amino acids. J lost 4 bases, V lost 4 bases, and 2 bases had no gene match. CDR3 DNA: TGTGCCAGCTCACAACAGGGGGCGTACAATGAGCAGTTCTTC. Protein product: CASSQQGAYNEQFF.

The CDR3 DNA reads TGTGCCAGCAGCCTCAGACAGGGAACTAGCACTGAAGCTTTCTTT. This gives the protein CASSLRQGTSTEAFF. This chain joins TRBV25-1 and TRBJ1-1, with 7 bases matching TRBD1. Losses at the gene ends were 6 bases for V and 4 bases for J; bases not matched to a gene: 11. This CDR3 is 15 amino acids long. From germline, CDR1 is MGHDK and CDR2 SYGVNS.

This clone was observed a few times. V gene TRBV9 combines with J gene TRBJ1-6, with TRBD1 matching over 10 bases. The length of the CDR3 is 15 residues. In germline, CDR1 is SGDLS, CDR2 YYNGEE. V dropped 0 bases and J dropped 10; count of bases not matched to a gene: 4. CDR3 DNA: TGTGCCAGCAGCGTAGACGGACAGGGGGTCTCACCCCTCCACTTT. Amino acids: CASSVDGQGVSPLHF.

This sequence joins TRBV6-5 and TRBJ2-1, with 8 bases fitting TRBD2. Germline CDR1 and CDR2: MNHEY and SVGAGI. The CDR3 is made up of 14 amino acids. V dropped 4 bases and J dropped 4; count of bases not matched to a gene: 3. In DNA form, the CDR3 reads TGTGCCAGCAGTTCCCGGGGGGGGTACAATGAGCAGTTCTTC. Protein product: CASSSRGGYNEQFF.

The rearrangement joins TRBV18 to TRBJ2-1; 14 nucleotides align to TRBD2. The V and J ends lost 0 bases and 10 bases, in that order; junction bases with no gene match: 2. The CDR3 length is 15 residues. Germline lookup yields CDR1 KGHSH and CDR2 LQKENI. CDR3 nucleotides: TGTGCCAGCTCACCACCCGGGACTAGCGGGGGAGAGCAGTTCTTC. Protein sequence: CASSPPGTSGGEQFF.

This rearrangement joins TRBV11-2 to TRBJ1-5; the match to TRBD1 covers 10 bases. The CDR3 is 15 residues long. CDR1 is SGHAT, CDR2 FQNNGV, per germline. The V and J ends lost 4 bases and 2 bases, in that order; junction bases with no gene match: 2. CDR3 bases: TGTGCCAGCAGCTGGGGGACAGGGGGCAATCAGCCCCAGCATTTT. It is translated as CASSWGTGGNQPQHF.

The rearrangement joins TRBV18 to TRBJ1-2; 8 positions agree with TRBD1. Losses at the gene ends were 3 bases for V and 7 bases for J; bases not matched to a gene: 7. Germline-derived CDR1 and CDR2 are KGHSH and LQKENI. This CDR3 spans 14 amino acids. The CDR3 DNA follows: TGTGCCAGCTCACCTCAGGGGGCGCAGTCTGGCTACACCTTC. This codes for CASSPQGAQSGYTF.

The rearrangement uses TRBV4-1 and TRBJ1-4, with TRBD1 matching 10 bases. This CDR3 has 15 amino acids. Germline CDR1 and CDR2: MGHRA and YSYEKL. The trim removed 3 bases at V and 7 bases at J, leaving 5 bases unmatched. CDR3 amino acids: CASSQDGQGVEKLFF. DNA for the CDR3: TGCGCCAGCAGCCAGGACGGACAGGGGGTTGAAAAACTGTTTTTT.

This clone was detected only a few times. CDR3 residues: CASSQDPREAWENTGELFF. CDR3 in DNA: TGTGCCAGCAGCCAAGATCCCAGGGAGGCTTGGGAGAACACCGGGGAGCTGTTTTTT. J is TRBJ2-2 and V is TRBV3-1 (or the pseudogene TRBV3-2); D might be TRBD2 (6 bases). This CDR3 comprises 19 residues. Germline loops: CDR1 LGHDT, CDR2 YNNKEL (reference sequence). The V end lost 0 bases, the J end lost 1 base, and 18 bases lay between the germline ends.

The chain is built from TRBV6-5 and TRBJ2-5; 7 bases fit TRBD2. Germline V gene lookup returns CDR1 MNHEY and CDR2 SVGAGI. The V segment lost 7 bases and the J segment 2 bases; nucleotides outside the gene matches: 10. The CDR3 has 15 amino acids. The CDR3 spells CASKHPSGGQETQYF. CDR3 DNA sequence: TGTGCCAGCAAACATCCTTCGGGGGGACAAGAGACCCAGTACTTC.

This CDR3 is CASSSTGIPYEQYF. The CDR3 DNA is TGTGCCAGCAGCTCAACAGGGATTCCCTACGAGCAGTACTTC. The chain employs TRBV5-8 and TRBJ2-7, with D possibly being TRBD1 (6 bases). CDR3 length equals 14 residues. The germline V and J ends were trimmed by 3 bases and 2 bases, with 12 bases remaining between them. Germline V gene lookup returns CDR1 SGHTS and CDR2 YDEGEE.

The CDR3 sequence: CASSLGGGPSTEAFF. The CDR3 bases are TGTGCCAGCAGCTTAGGCGGGGGGCCCTCTACTGAAGCTTTCTTT. The gene calls are TRBV7-9 and TRBJ1-1, with D maybe TRBD1 (6 bases). The CDR3 has 15 residues. Trimming removed 1 base from V and 5 bases from J, with 14 bases in between. In germline, CDR1 is SEHNR, CDR2 FQNEAQ (reference sequence).

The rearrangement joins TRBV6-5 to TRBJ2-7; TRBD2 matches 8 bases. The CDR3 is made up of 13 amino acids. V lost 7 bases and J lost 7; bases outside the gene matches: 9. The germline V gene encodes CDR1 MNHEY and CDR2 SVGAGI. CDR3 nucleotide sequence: TGTGCCAGCATCGCTTCTCGGGAGGGTGAGCAGTACTTC. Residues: CASIASREGEQYF.

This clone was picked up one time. Here the CDR3 DNA reads TGTGCCAGTAGTATAGGCAGTGACAATGGAAACACCATATATTTT. Translating it yields CASSIGSDNGNTIYF. The chain uses TRBV19 and TRBJ1-3, with no clear D. The germline V gene has CDR1 LNHDA and CDR2 SQIVND (reference sequence). This CDR3 comprises 15 residues. The V and J ends lost 1 base and 3 bases respectively, with 10 bases between them. The full variable domain, its missing parts supplied by reference TRBV19 and TRBJ1-3, is DGGITQSPKYLFRKEGQNVTLSCEQNLNHDAMYWYRQDPGQGLRLIYYSQIVNDFQKGDIAEGYSVSREKKESFPLTVTSAQKNPTAFYLCASSIGSDNGNTIYFGEGSWLTVV.

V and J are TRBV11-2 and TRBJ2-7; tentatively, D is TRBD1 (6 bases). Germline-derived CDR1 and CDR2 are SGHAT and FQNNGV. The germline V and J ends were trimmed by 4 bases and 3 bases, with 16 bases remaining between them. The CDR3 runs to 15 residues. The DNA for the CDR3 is TGTGCCAGCAGCTCCCGGACAGAAAATGTCTACGAGCAGTACTTC. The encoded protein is CASSSRTENVYEQYF.

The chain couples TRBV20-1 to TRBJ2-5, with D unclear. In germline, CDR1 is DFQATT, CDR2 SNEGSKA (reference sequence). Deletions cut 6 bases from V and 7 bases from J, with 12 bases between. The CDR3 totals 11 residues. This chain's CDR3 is CSANPRGTQYF. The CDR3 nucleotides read TGCAGTGCCAACCCTCGAGGGACCCAGTACTTC.

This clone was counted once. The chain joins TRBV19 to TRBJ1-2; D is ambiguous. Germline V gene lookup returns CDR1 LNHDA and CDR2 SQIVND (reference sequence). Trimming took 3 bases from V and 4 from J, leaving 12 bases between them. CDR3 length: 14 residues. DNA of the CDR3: TGTGCCAGTAGTATTAAGCAGGTTACCTATGGCTACACCTTC. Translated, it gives CASSIKQVTYGYTF.

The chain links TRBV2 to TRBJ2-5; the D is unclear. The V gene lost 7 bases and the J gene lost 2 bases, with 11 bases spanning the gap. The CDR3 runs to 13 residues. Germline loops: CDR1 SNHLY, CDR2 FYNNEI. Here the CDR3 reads CASTQSRQETQYF. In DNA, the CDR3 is TGTGCCAGCACCCAGTCCAGGCAAGAGACCCAGTACTTC.

CDR3 in DNA: TGTGCCAGCAGCTTAGCGTTTTCCGGCGAGCAGTACTTC. Encoded protein: CASSLAFSGEQYF. The chain couples TRBV11-3 to TRBJ2-7; D remains ambiguous. Germline lookup yields CDR1 SGHNT and CDR2 YENEEA. Trimming took 1 base from V and 6 from J, leaving 10 bases between them. This CDR3 region has 13 residues.

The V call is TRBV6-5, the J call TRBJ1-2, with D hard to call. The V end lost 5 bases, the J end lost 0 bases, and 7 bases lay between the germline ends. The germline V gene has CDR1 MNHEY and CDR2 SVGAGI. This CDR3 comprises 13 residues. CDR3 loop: CASSPSPNYGYTF. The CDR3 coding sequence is TGTGCCAGCAGTCCCTCCCCTAACTATGGCTACACCTTC.

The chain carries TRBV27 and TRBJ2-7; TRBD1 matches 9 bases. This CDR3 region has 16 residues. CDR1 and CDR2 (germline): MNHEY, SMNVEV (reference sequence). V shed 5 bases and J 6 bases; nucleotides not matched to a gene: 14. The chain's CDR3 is CASSLAEPTGGLEQYF. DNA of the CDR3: TGTGCCAGCAGTCTAGCCGAACCTACAGGGGGCCTCGAGCAGTACTTC.